The 25 T cell receptor beta chains reported below all come from one sample, sequenced in a study of blood T cell repertoires in COVID-19. Sequencing used immunoSEQ multiplex PCR; TCRdb keeps in-frame clones, though not all of them. The table includes more than 70,000 clones, 85% detected once. The specimen sequenced was peripheral blood. The receptors were gathered from a man between 60 and 75 years old with acute or convalescent COVID-19.

Worth noting for this clone: The junction does not match germline at one end; this may be a read error. The identical CDR3 is also encoded by other nucleotide sequences in the sample. The genes are TRBV29-1 and TRBJ2-7; TRBD1 matches at 7 bases. This CDR3 contains 12 residues. CDR1 and CDR2 from the germline V gene are SQVTM and ANQGSEA. The CDR3 sequence: CSVEVGTGEQYF. DNA for the CDR3: TGCAGCGTTGAAGTCGGTACAGGGGAGCAGTACTTT.

J is TRBJ2-2 and V is TRBV7-2, with 7 bases aligning to TRBD1. The CDR3 is 15 residues long. Losses at the gene ends were 5 bases for V and 6 bases for J; bases not matched to a gene: 9. Per the germline V gene, CDR1 is SGHTA and CDR2 is FQGNSA. For the CDR3, the DNA is TGTGCCAGCAGCCTTCGACAGGGTAACGCCGGGGAGCTGTTTTTT. Its protein product is CASSLRQGNAGELFF.

This chain links TRBV6-5 with TRBJ2-7; D might be TRBD2 (5 bases). Germline V gives CDR1 MNHEY, CDR2 SVGAGI. With 8 bases removed from V and 5 bases from J, the gap between germline ends came to 10 bases. This CDR3 is 11 amino acids long. CDR3 bases: TGTGCCAGCCTTGCGGGCAACGAGCAGTACTTC. As protein: CASLAGNEQYF.

V is TRBV4-1 and J is TRBJ1-6; D unresolved. The V and J ends lost 5 bases and 8 bases respectively, with 13 bases between them. CDR3 length equals 14 residues. Looked up from germline, CDR1 is MGHRA and CDR2 is YSYEKL. This chain's CDR3 is CASSFRQVDSPLHF. CDR3 nucleotide sequence: TGCGCCAGCAGCTTTAGGCAGGTTGATTCACCCCTCCACTTT.

The gene calls are TRBV30 and TRBJ1-1, with a possible D match to TRBD1 (5 bases). This CDR3 contains 13 residues. V shed 0 bases and J shed 7 bases, with 12 bases lying between them. Looked up from germline, CDR1 is GTSNPN and CDR2 is SVGIG (reference sequence). This CDR3 reads CAWSVTGRGEAFF. CDR3 nucleotides: TGTGCCTGGAGTGTAACGGGGAGGGGTGAAGCTTTCTTT. Full variable domain (missing parts from reference TRBV30 and TRBJ1-1): SQTIHQWPATLVQPVGSPLSLECTVEGTSNPNLYWYRQAAGRGLQLLFYSVGIGQISSEVPQNLSASRPQDRQFILSSKKLLLSDSGFYLCAWSVTGRGEAFFGQGTRLTVV.

The chain has TRBV7-3 and TRBJ2-1, with D tentatively TRBD2 (6 bases). The CDR3 length is 16 residues. CDR1 is SGHTA, CDR2 FQGTGA, per germline. V was trimmed by 1 base and J by 8 bases, leaving 18 bases between them. As DNA, the CDR3 is TGTGCCAGCAGCTTAAATGGCCGGGGGACCGGCGATGAGCAGTTCTTC. The encoded protein is CASSLNGRGTGDEQFF.

The genes are TRBV27 and TRBJ2-3; 14 nucleotides line up with TRBD2. The CDR3 contains 14 residues. The junction had 3 bases not matched to a gene; V was cut back by 5 bases and J by 8 bases. Germline V lookup: CDR1 MNHEY, CDR2 SMNVEV (reference sequence). The CDR3 nucleotides read TGTGCCAGCAGTCTGGGACTAGCGGGAGCTACGCAGTATTTT. It encodes CASSLGLAGATQYF.

The gene calls are TRBV15 and TRBJ2-1; 8 nucleotides align to TRBD2. There are 14 residues in the CDR3. Germline-derived CDR1 and CDR2 are LNHNV and YYDKDF (reference sequence). After removal of 4 bases from V and 5 bases from J, the junction contained 4 bases not matched to a gene. As DNA, the CDR3 is TGTGCCACCAGCACTCGGGAGGGGGACAATGAGCAGTTCTTC. This translates into CATSTREGDNEQFF.

The chain couples TRBV27 to TRBJ2-3; D might be TRBD1 (6 bases). The CDR3 is made up of 14 amino acids. V gave up 6 bases and J gave up 3 bases, with 13 bases separating them. Germline lookup yields CDR1 MNHEY and CDR2 SMNVEV (reference sequence). CDR3 bases: TGTGCCAGCAGATCCGGGACAAGGACAGATACGCAGTATTTT. Amino acid sequence: CASRSGTRTDTQYF.

The chain is built from TRBV19 and TRBJ2-5, with 9 bases fitting TRBD2. The CDR3 sequence is 15 residues long. Germline V lookup: CDR1 LNHDA, CDR2 SQIVND (reference sequence). J gave up 2 bases and V 5 bases, and 6 bases lay outside the gene matches. CDR3 coding DNA: TGTGCCAGTAGTCGGTCTAGCGGGGCTCAAGAGACCCAGTACTTC. Its protein is CASSRSSGAQETQYF.

The chain combines TRBV6-5 with TRBJ2-7; 11 bases fit TRBD2. After removal of 1 base from V and 5 bases from J, the junction contained 7 bases not matched to a gene. The CDR3 totals 16 residues. Germline CDR1 MNHEY, CDR2 SVGAGI. This CDR3 is CASSYLTSGVGDEQYF. Here the CDR3 DNA reads TGTGCCAGCAGTTACTTGACTAGCGGGGTCGGTGACGAGCAGTACTTC.

This clone was found once. The chain combines TRBV24-1 with TRBJ2-5; D might be TRBD2 (5 bases). CDR1 KGHDR and CDR2 SFDVKD come from the germline V gene. V was cut by 3 bases and J by 6 bases, with 22 bases left in between. CDR3 length: 17 amino acids. The CDR3 reads CATSDTPGTPGGQTQYF. The CDR3 DNA follows: TGTGCCACCAGTGATACGCCGGGAACCCCGGGCGGGCAGACCCAGTACTTC.

As to this clone: One end of the junction does not line up with germline, which may come from a read error. The V call is TRBV7-7, the J call TRBJ2-7; D may be TRBD2 (6 bases). The CDR3 covers 14 residues. In germline, CDR1 is SSHAT, CDR2 FNYEAQ (reference sequence). Written as DNA, the CDR3 is TGTGCTAGCAGCCCTGCGGGATTCTCCTACGAGCAGTACTTC. It yields the protein CASSPAGFSYEQYF.

The chain uses TRBV11-2 and TRBJ2-1; TRBD2 is a possible D gene (5 bases). The germline CDR1 and CDR2 sequences are SGHAT and FQNNGV. The CDR3 runs 15 residues. V dropped 0 bases and J dropped 4 bases, with 10 bases sitting between them. This chain's CDR3 is CASSLERAGYNEQFF. In nucleotides, the CDR3 is TGTGCCAGCAGCTTAGAGAGGGCAGGTTACAATGAGCAGTTCTTC.

J is TRBJ2-5 and V is TRBV12-3 or TRBV12-4; 8 nucleotides line up with TRBD2. V was pared by 6 bases and J by 5 bases, with 5 bases of the junction left unmatched. The CDR3 spans 13 residues. CDR3 bases: TGTGCCAGCAGCCCGGGAGGGTGGGAGACCCAGTACTTC. It codes for CASSPGGWETQYF.

The CDR3 is CASAEAMDNSPLHF. The CDR3 DNA follows: TGTGCCAGCGCAGAGGCAATGGATAATTCACCCCTCCACTTT. The rearrangement uses TRBV18 and TRBJ1-6; D remains unclear. The CDR3 has 14 residues. V shed 8 bases and J shed 5 bases, with 13 bases lying between them. Looked up from germline, CDR1 is KGHSH and CDR2 is LQKENI. The full variable domain, its missing parts supplied by reference TRBV18 and TRBJ1-6, is NAGVMQNPRHLVRRRGQEARLRCSPMKGHSHVYWYRQLPEEGLKFMVYLQKENIIDESGMPKERFSAEFPKEGPSILRIQQVVRGDSAAYFCASAEAMDNSPLHFGNGTRLTVT.

The rearrangement uses TRBV7-9 and TRBJ1-5; D might be TRBD1 (5 bases). CDR1 is SEHNR and CDR2 is FQNEAQ in the germline V gene (reference sequence). The CDR3 consists of 14 residues. V dropped 5 bases and J dropped 4 bases, with 12 bases sitting between them. The CDR3 here is CASSQGGLNQPQHF. CDR3 nucleotide sequence: TGTGCCAGCAGCCAGGGTGGTCTGAATCAGCCCCAGCATTTT. Using reference TRBV7-9 and TRBJ1-5 for the parts outside the CDR3, the full variable domain is DTGVSQNPRHKITKRGQNVTFRCDPISEHNRLYWYRQTLGQGPEFLTYFQNEAQLEKSRLLSDRFSAERPKGSFSTLEIQRTEQGDSAMYLCASSQGGLNQPQHFGDGTRLSIL.

A note on this clone: Sequence at one end of the junction differs from germline and may be a read error. The genes are TRBV7-7 and TRBJ2-1; TRBD1 matches at 10 bases. This CDR3 has 13 residues. Per the germline V gene, CDR1 is SSHAT and CDR2 is FNYEAQ (reference sequence). The CDR3 nucleotides read TGTGCTAGCAGCCGGGACAGGGGTGATGAGCAGTTCTTC. This gives the protein CASSRDRGDEQFF.

The V call is TRBV18, the J call TRBJ2-3, with 8 bases identical to TRBD2. This CDR3 has 15 amino acids. Germline V gene lookup returns CDR1 KGHSH and CDR2 LQKENI. The junction had 6 bases not matched to a gene; V was cut back by 5 bases and J by 2 bases. The CDR3 nucleotides are TGTGCCAGCTCAACACGGGAGGGCCACACAGATACGCAGTATTTT. Translating it yields CASSTREGHTDTQYF.

Ten or more counts support this clone. This chain uses TRBV11-2 with TRBJ2-7; 13 bases line up with TRBD2. Losses at the gene ends were 5 bases for V and 0 bases for J; bases not matched to a gene: 10. Germline assignment: CDR1 SGHAT and CDR2 FQNNGV. This CDR3 spans 18 amino acids. CDR3 in amino acids: CASSQPGLAGKTSYEQYF. CDR3 coding DNA: TGTGCCAGCAGCCAACCGGGACTAGCGGGGAAGACCTCCTACGAGCAGTACTTC.

The chain uses TRBV12-5 and TRBJ1-2; 8 nucleotides line up with TRBD1. Germline loops: CDR1 LGHNT, CDR2 FRNRAP. The CDR3 is 16 amino acids. V dropped 2 bases and J dropped 2; count of bases not matched to a gene: 7. CDR3 DNA: TGTGCTAGTGGTTTGACCCCGACAGGGGCAAACTATGGCTACACCTTC. The encoded protein is CASGLTPTGANYGYTF. The variable domain in full, with the rest retrieved from reference TRBV12-5 and TRBJ1-2, is DARVTQTPRHKVTEMGQEVTMRCQPILGHNTVFWYRQTMMQGLELLAYFRNRAPLDDSGMPKDRFSAEMPDATLATLKIQPSEPRDSAVYFCASGLTPTGANYGYTFGSGTRLTVV.

This clone has a handful of counts. V is TRBV5-6 and J is TRBJ1-1, with D perhaps matching TRBD1 (5 bases). The V end was cut by 2 bases, the J end by 5 bases, with 7 bases between. The length of the CDR3 is 12 residues. CDR1 and CDR2 (germline): SGHDT, YYEEEE. CDR3 in DNA: TGTGCCAGCAGCTTAGGGGATACTGAAGCTTTCTTT. This encodes CASSLGDTEAFF.

The CDR3 spells CASSIPGTSGVVEQFF. In nucleotides, the CDR3 is TGTGCCAGTAGCATCCCAGGGACTAGCGGAGTGGTTGAGCAGTTCTTC. The chain uses TRBV19 and TRBJ2-1; 11 positions match TRBD2. Trimming at V came to 6 bases and at J to 9 bases, leaving 13 bases not matched to a gene. Germline CDR1 and CDR2: LNHDA and SQIVND (reference sequence). This CDR3 spans 16 amino acids.

The J gene is TRBJ2-2, the V gene TRBV7-2, with D maybe TRBD2 (6 bases). Germline-derived CDR1 and CDR2 are SGHTA and FQGNSA. The V end lost 2 bases, the J end lost 7 bases, and 17 bases lay between the germline ends. CDR3 length: 16 residues. The CDR3 reads CASSLIGGGANGELFF. The CDR3 coding sequence is TGTGCCAGCAGCTTAATAGGTGGCGGGGCTAACGGGGAGCTGTTTTTT.

The J gene is TRBJ2-7, the V gene TRBV5-1; 13 nucleotides agree with TRBD2. There are 13 residues in the CDR3. V lost 4 bases, J lost 5 bases, and 0 bases stayed unmatched. Germline-derived CDR1 and CDR2 are SGHRS and YFSETQ. CDR3 in amino acids: CASSGLAGDEQYF. CDR3 bases: TGCGCCAGCAGCGGACTAGCGGGAGACGAGCAGTACTTC.